Below, 21 T cell receptor beta chains from the same sample are listed, as sequenced in a study of blood T cells in healthy people across ages. For the second PCR, which ran for about 7 to 11 cycles, a sample-barcoded 5' primer and a J-beta primer mix were used. In TCRdb, the 5' RACE reads were re-called with MiXCR into one record per CDR3 protein. In the table there are 1.5 million to 2 million distinct CDR3 sequences, 49% of which are singletons. Source material: blood. The receptors derive from a woman aged 40 to 50 in good health.

The V gene is TRBV10-3, the J gene TRBJ1-6, with a weak D call TRBD1 (5 bases). CDR1 and CDR2 (germline): ENHRY, SYGVKD. The V end was cut by 4 bases, the J end by 6 bases, with 10 bases between. The CDR3 runs to 14 residues. CDR3 nucleotide sequence: TGTGCCATCAGTGCCTTGGGGGGTAATTCACCCCTCCACTTT. Its protein product is CAISALGGNSPLHF.

Here the CDR3 reads CSAGQGSGLGAFF. CDR3 DNA: TGCAGCGCCGGACAGGGTAGCGGGTTAGGAGCTTTCTTT. The V and J genes are TRBV29-1 and TRBJ1-1; the match to TRBD1 covers 8 bases. The CDR3 totals 13 residues. Germline V gene lookup returns CDR1 SQVTM and CDR2 ANQGSEA. With 7 bases clipped from V and 10 bases from J, the junction kept 14 bases outside the gene matches.

The chain employs TRBV3-1 and TRBJ2-7, with D possibly being TRBD2 (6 bases). Trimming stripped 4 bases from V and 5 bases from J, with 15 bases between. CDR3 length: 14 residues. CDR1 and CDR2 from the germline V gene are LGHDT and YNNKEL (reference sequence). CDR3 DNA: TGTGCCAGCAGCCTAACAGGCAGGGAGGACGAGCAGTACTTC. Its translation: CASSLTGREDEQYF.

The chain recombines TRBV12-3 or TRBV12-4 with TRBJ1-4; D is undetermined. V lost 1 base to trimming and J lost 7 bases, with 19 bases between them. This CDR3 has 17 amino acids. Here the CDR3 DNA reads TGTGCCAGCAGTTTAGAGCCCGTCGTCACATCGCCTGAAAAACTGTTTTTT. This codes for CASSLEPVVTSPEKLFF.

The rearrangement joins TRBV2 to TRBJ2-1; 9 bases are shared with TRBD2. The CDR3 loop spans 14 amino acids. Germline CDR1 SNHLY, CDR2 FYNNEI. Germline trimming cut 6 bases from V and 3 bases from J; bases unmatched to any gene: 3. CDR3 protein: CASRGGGDYNEQFF. The CDR3 DNA follows: TGTGCCAGCAGGGGCGGGGGGGACTACAATGAGCAGTTCTTC.

This clonotype came up a few times. The chain is built from TRBV18 and TRBJ2-1, with D tentatively TRBD2 (6 bases). The length of the CDR3 is 12 residues. Trimming cost V 2 bases and J 9 bases, with 8 bases left between them. The germline V gene has CDR1 KGHSH and CDR2 LQKENI. Here the CDR3 reads CASSPGRSEQFF. The CDR3 region has the DNA TGTGCCAGCTCACCAGGGAGGAGTGAGCAGTTCTTC.

This clonotype was detected only a few times. The chain recombines TRBV5-1 with TRBJ1-2; 7 nucleotides match TRBD1. Germline V lookup: CDR1 SGHRS, CDR2 YFSETQ. V dropped 4 bases and J dropped 2; count of bases not matched to a gene: 5. The CDR3 extends over 14 amino acids. The CDR3: CASSGTTGNYGYTF. The CDR3 bases are TGCGCCAGCAGCGGAACGACAGGGAACTATGGCTACACCTTC.

The V and J genes are TRBV7-2 and TRBJ2-1, with 15 bases fitting TRBD2. This CDR3 has 19 residues. Germline CDR1 is SGHTA and CDR2 is FQGNSA. V trimming: 1 base; J trimming: 4 bases; junction bases outside the gene matches: 8. CDR3 protein: CASSLVGGTSGGRYNEQFF. DNA of the CDR3: TGTGCCAGCAGCTTAGTAGGGGGGACTAGCGGGGGGCGTTACAATGAGCAGTTCTTC.

The chain joins TRBV15 to TRBJ2-6; 7 positions match TRBD1. Per the germline V gene, CDR1 is LNHNV and CDR2 is YYDKDF (reference sequence). This CDR3 spans 22 amino acids. The junction had 20 bases not matched to a gene; V was cut back by 2 bases and J by 1 base. DNA for the CDR3: TGTGCCACCAGCAGATCCCTTAGCGAGACAGGGACCATTGGATCTGGGGCCAACGTCCTGACTTTC. It yields the protein CATSRSLSETGTIGSGANVLTF.

This clonotype was detected only a few times. V is TRBV4-3 and J is TRBJ2-7, with D hard to call. Germline lookup yields CDR1 LGHNA and CDR2 YSLEER. Trimming removed 4 bases at V and 4 bases at J, with 14 bases between. The CDR3 loop spans 14 amino acids. The CDR3 region is CASSPEPERYEQYF. CDR3 bases: TGCGCCAGCAGCCCGGAACCGGAAAGGTACGAGCAGTACTTC.

About this clonotype: The junction shows a germline mismatch at one end, possibly a read error. The chain recombines TRBV4-3 with TRBJ2-6; D is ambiguous. There are 19 residues in the CDR3. From germline, CDR1 is LGHNA and CDR2 YSLEER. CDR3 nucleotides: TGCGCCAGCGGCCAAGATGTGCGAAAGTCTGGCTCTGGGGCCAACGTCCTGACTTTC. This translates into CASGQDVRKSGSGANVLTF.

This clonotype has at least ten counts. Germline and junction disagree at one end, which may indicate a read error. The rearrangement uses TRBV5-1 and TRBJ2-7; D possibly uses TRBD1 or TRBD2 (5 bases each). Germline V lookup: CDR1 SGHRS, CDR2 YFSETQ. CDR3 length equals 13 residues. The CDR3 reads CASREGLSYEQYF. The DNA of the CDR3 is TGTGCCAGCAGGGAAGGACTCTCCTACGAGCAGTACTTC. Based on the CDR3 plus reference TRBV5-1 and TRBJ2-7, the full variable domain is KAGVTQTPRYLIKTRGQQVTLSCSPISGHRSVSWYQQTPGQGLQFLFEYFSETQRNKGNFPGRFSGRQFSNSRSEMNVSTLELGDSALYLCASREGLSYEQYFGPGTRLTVT.

The chain joins TRBV20-1 to TRBJ2-5; D unresolved. Germline CDR1 is DFQATT and CDR2 is SNEGSKA (reference sequence). The CDR3 is made up of 13 amino acids. Between the trimmed V and J ends, which lost 3 bases and 0 bases, there was a span of 8 bases. CDR3 sequence reads: CSASFRNQETQYF. DNA of the CDR3: TGCAGTGCTAGTTTCAGAAACCAAGAGACCCAGTACTTC.

The CDR3: CASSYRVLRETQYF. CDR3 bases: TGTGCCAGCAGTTACAGAGTCCTTCGAGAGACCCAGTACTTC. The genes are TRBV6-2 or TRBV6-3 and TRBJ2-5, with unresolved D. Trimming took 2 bases from V and 4 from J, leaving 11 bases between them. Germline-derived CDR1 and CDR2 are MNHEY and SVGEGT. The CDR3 consists of 14 residues.

The table lists this clonotype with a few counts. V and J are TRBV29-1 and TRBJ1-2; 8 nucleotides agree with TRBD1. Germline loops: CDR1 SQVTM, CDR2 ANQGSEA. The CDR3 spans 14 residues. The ends lost 7 bases at V and 0 bases at J; junction bases unmatched: 7. The CDR3, as DNA: TGCAGCGCCATAGGACAGGGCGCTAACTATGGCTACACCTTC. Its protein is CSAIGQGANYGYTF.

This clonotype has a handful of counts. The chain has TRBV29-1 and TRBJ2-7; 7 bases are a match to TRBD1. V shed 7 bases, J shed 1 base, and the junction held 10 bases outside the gene matches. Germline assignment: CDR1 SQVTM and CDR2 ANQGSEA. This CDR3 has 14 residues. Here the CDR3 reads CSAKTGYGSYEQYF. Written as DNA, the CDR3 is TGCAGCGCCAAGACAGGGTATGGGTCCTACGAGCAGTACTTC.

This clonotype was seen only a few times. The V call is TRBV10-3, the J call TRBJ2-1; no firm D call. CDR3 length: 13 amino acids. The V and J ends lost 6 bases and 10 bases respectively, with 16 bases between them. CDR1 and CDR2 from the germline V gene are ENHRY and SYGVKD. The CDR3 loop is CAIRNPVVGEQFF. The CDR3 DNA sequence: TGTGCCATCAGGAACCCCGTGGTAGGGGAGCAGTTCTTC.

The CDR3 reads CASNTGSYEQYF. The DNA for the CDR3 is TGTGCCAGCAACACCGGTTCCTACGAGCAGTACTTC. The chain carries TRBV12-3 or TRBV12-4 and TRBJ2-7, with D hard to call. Trimming removed 7 bases at V and 1 base at J, with 8 bases between. There are 12 residues in the CDR3.

This clonotype was counted a few times. V is TRBV6-2 or TRBV6-3 and J is TRBJ1-2; TRBD1 agrees at 7 bases. The CDR3 length is 12 residues. Trimming removed 8 bases from V and 5 bases from J; junction bases left unmatched: 5. Germline V gene data show CDR1 as MNHEY and CDR2 as SVGEGT. The CDR3 spells CASDGQEYGYTF. The CDR3 bases are TGTGCCAGCGATGGACAGGAGTATGGCTACACCTTC.

The chain is built from TRBV20-1 and TRBJ2-7; no firm D call. This CDR3 has 12 residues. Germline V gene data show CDR1 as DFQATT and CDR2 as SNEGSKA (reference sequence). Trimming took 5 bases from V and 4 from J, leaving 12 bases between them. CDR3 protein: CSAALGGYEQYF. For the CDR3, the DNA is TGCAGTGCTGCCCTGGGCGGATACGAGCAGTACTTC.

This clonotype was recorded at least ten times. The chain couples TRBV25-1 to TRBJ2-3; TRBD2 might be the D (5 bases). Trimming shortened V by 3 bases and J by 5 bases, and 12 bases separated the two germline ends. The CDR3 length is 14 residues. Germline lookup yields CDR1 MGHDK and CDR2 SYGVNS. The chain's CDR3 is CASSDGELRDTQYF. CDR3 coding DNA: TGTGCCAGCAGTGACGGGGAATTAAGAGATACGCAGTATTTT. Drawing the rest from reference TRBV25-1 and TRBJ2-3, the complete variable domain is EADIYQTPRYLVIGTGKKITLECSQTMGHDKMYWYQQDPGMELHLIHYSYGVNSTEKGDLSSESTVSRIRTEHFPLTLESARPSHTSQYLCASSDGELRDTQYFGPGTRLTVL.